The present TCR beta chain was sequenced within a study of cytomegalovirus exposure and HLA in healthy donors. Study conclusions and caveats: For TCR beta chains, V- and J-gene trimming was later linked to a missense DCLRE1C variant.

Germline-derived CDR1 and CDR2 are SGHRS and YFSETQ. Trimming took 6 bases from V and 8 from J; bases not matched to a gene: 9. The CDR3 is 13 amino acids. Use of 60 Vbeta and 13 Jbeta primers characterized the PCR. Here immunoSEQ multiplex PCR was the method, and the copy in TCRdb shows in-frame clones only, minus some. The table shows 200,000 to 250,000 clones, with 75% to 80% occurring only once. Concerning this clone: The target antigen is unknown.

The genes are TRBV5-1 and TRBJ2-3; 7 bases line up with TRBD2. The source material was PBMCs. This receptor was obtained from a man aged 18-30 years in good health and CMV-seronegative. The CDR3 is CASIGGNVVTQYF. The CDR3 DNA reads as TGCGCCAGCATCGGGGGGAATGTGGTTACGCAGTATTTT.